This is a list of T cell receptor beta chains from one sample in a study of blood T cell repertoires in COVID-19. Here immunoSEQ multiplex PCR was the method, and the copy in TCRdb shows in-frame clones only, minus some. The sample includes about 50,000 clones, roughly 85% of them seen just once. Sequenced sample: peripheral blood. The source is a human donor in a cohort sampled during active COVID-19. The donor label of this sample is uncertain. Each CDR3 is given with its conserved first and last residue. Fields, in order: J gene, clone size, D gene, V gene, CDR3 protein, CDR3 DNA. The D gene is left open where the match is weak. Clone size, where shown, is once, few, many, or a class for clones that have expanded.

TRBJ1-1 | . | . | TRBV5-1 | CASSVNGAEMNTEAFF | TGCGCCAGCAGCGTAAATGGGGCTGAGATGAACACTGAAGCTTTCTTT
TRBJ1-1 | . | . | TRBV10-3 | CAISERQAPMNTEAFF | TGTGCCATCAGTGAGCGGCAGGCTCCTATGAACACTGAAGCTTTCTTT
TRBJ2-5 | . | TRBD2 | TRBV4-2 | CASSQGHSGGPQETQYF | TGTGCCAGCAGCCAAGGGCATAGCGGGGGGCCCCAAGAGACCCAGTACTTC
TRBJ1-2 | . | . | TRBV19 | CASSPTGGAVYGYTF | TGTGCCAGTAGTCCCACGGGGGGGGCGGTCTATGGCTACACCTTC
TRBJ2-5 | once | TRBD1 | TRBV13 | CASSSLDRGLGIETQYF | TGTGCCAGCAGCTCTCTGGACAGGGGGTTGGGTATAGAGACCCAGTACTTC
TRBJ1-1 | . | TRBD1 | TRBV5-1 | CASSRTGTENTEAFF | TGCGCCAGCAGCAGAACCGGGACAGAGAACACTGAAGCTTTCTTT
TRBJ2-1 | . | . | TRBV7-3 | CASSFLAGFDNEQFF | TGTGCCAGCAGCTTTTTGGCGGGTTTCGACAATGAGCAGTTCTTC
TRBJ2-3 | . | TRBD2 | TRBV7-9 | CASGLPSGGYSSTDTQYF | TGTGCCAGCGGTTTACCAAGCGGGGGATACTCTAGCACAGATACGCAGTATTTT
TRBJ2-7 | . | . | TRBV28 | CASSPQGLGEGSYEQYF | TGTGCCAGCAGTCCCCAGGGGCTAGGGGAAGGATCCTACGAGCAGTACTTC
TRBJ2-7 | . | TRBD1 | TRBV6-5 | CASSYGTGGPYEQYF | TGTGCCAGCAGTTACGGGACAGGGGGTCCCTACGAGCAGTACTTC
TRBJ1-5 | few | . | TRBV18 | CASSPESPGWYQPQHF | TGTGCCAGCTCACCAGAGTCCCCAGGGTGGTATCAGCCCCAGCATTTT
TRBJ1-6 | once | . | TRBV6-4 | CASGQGLGNSPLHF | TGTGCCAGCGGGCAGGGGCTTGGTAATTCACCCCTCCACTTT
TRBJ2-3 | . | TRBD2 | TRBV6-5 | CASSSSGVDTQYF | TGTGCCAGCAGTTCCAGCGGGGTAGATACGCAGTATTTT
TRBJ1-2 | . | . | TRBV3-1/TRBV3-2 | CASSGAAVRGYTF | TGTGCCAGCAGTGGGGCAGCCGTAAGGGGCTACACCTTC
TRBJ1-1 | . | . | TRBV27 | CASKLTLNTEAFF | TGTGCCAGCAAGTTAACACTGAACACTGAAGCTTTCTTT
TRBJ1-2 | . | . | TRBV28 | CASSYAGQSSGPNYGYTF | TGTGCCAGCAGTTATGCCGGACAGTCGTCAGGGCCTAACTATGGCTACACCTTC
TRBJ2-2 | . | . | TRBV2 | CASREGENTGELFF | TGTGCCAGCAGGGAGGGAGAGAACACCGGGGAGCTGTTTTTT
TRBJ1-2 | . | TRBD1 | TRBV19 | CASRGGPRQGVNGYTF | TGTGCCAGTCGTGGGGGTCCACGACAGGGGGTGAATGGCTACACCTTC
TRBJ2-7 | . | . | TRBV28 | CASSNIYEQYF | TGTGCCAGCAGTAATATCTACGAGCAGTACTTC
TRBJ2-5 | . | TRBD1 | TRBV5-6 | CASSLGTGGPQETQYF | TGTGCCAGCAGCCTAGGGACAGGGGGCCCCCAAGAGACCCAGTACTTC
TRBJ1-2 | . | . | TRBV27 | CASSAQASLYGYTF | TGTGCCAGCAGTGCGCAGGCCAGCCTCTATGGCTACACCTTC
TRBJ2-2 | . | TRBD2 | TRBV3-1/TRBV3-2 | CASSSHGGRLAGELFF | TGTGCCAGCAGCTCCCACGGGGGGAGGTTGGCCGGGGAGCTGTTTTTT
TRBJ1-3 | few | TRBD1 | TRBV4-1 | CASSLGQNNGNTIYF | TGCGCCAGCAGCCTGGGACAGAATAATGGAAACACCATATATTTT
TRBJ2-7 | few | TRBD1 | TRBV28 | CASSFATGYPYEQYF | TGTGCCAGCAGTTTCGCGACAGGGTACCCCTACGAGCAGTACTTC
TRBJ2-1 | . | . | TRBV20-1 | CSAPQGGQQFF | TGCAGTGCGCCACAGGGCGGACAGCAGTTCTTC
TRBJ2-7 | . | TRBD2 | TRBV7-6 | CASSLVGGGSYEQYF | TGTGCCAGCAGCTTAGTCGGGGGGGGCAGTTACGAGCAGTACTTC
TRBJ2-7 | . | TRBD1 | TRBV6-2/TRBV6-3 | CASSYPGTDSYEQYF | TGTGCCAGCAGTTACCCCGGGACAGACTCCTACGAGCAGTACTTC
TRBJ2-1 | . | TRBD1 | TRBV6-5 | CASSYSTGEFEQFF | TGTGCCAGCAGTTACTCGACAGGGGAATTCGAGCAGTTCTTC
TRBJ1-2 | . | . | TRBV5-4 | CASSPQRNYGYTF | TGTGCCAGCAGCCCACAGAGAAACTATGGCTACACCTTC
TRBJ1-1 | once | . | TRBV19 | CASTDSMNTEAFF | TGTGCCAGTACGGACAGCATGAACACTGAAGCTTTCTTT
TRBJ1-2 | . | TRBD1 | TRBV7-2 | CASSLETGGHYGYTF | TGTGCCAGCAGCTTAGAAACAGGGGGACACTATGGCTACACCTTC
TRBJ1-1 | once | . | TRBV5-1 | CASSTGRRVAFF | TGCGCCAGCAGCACCGGTAGGAGGGTGGCTTTCTTT
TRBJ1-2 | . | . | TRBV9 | CASSPRGGSNYGYTF | TGTGCCAGCAGCCCCCGGGGGGGATCTAACTATGGCTACACCTTC
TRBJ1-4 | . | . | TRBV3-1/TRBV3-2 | CASSQLSVSEKLFF | TGTGCCAGCAGCCAACTGTCAGTGTCTGAAAAACTGTTTTTT
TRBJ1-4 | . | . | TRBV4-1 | CASSPGNRLNEKLFF | TGCGCCAGCAGCCCAGGGAACAGGCTTAATGAAAAACTGTTTTTT
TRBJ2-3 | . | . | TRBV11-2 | CASSSGLSVSYTQYF | TGTGCCAGCAGCTCGGGACTTTCCGTGAGTTATACGCAGTATTTT
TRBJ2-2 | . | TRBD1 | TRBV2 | CASRGQGGTGELFF | TGTGCCAGCAGGGGACAGGGAGGCACCGGGGAGCTGTTTTTT
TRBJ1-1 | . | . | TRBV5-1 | CASSEGNTEAFF | TGCGCCAGCAGCGAGGGGAACACTGAAGCTTTCTTT
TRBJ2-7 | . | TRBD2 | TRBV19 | CASSGLAGSYEQYF | TGTGCCAGTAGTGGACTAGCGGGGTCGTACGAGCAGTACTTC
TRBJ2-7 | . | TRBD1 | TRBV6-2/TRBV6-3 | CASSYRQGSREQYF | TGTGCCAGCAGTTACCGACAGGGATCACGCGAGCAGTACTTC
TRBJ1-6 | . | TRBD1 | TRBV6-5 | CASGWDRYNSPLHF | TGTGCCAGCGGCTGGGACAGGTACAATTCACCCCTCCACTTT
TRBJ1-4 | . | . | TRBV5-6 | CASSLEGIGEKLFF | TGTGCCAGCAGCCTGGAGGGGATTGGCGAAAAACTGTTTTTT
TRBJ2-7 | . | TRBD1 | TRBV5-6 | CASSTPGQGYEQYF | TGTGCCAGCAGCACACCGGGACAGGGTTACGAGCAGTACTTC